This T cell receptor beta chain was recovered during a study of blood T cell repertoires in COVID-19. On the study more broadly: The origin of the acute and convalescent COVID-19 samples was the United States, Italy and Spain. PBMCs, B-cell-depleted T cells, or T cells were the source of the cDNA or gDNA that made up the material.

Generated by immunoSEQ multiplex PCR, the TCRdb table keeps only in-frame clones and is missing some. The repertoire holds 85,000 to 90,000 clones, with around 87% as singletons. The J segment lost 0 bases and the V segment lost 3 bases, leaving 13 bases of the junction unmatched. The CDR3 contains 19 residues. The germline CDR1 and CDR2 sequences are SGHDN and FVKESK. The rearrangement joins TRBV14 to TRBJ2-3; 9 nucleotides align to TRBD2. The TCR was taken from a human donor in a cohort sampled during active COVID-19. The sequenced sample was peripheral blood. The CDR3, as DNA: TGTGCCAGCAGCCATGCTCCCTGGGGACTAGCAACGAGCACAGATACGCAGTATTTT. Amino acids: CASSHAPWGLATSTDTQYF.